The TCR beta chain described here comes from a study of beta chain features in type 1 diabetes. Notes on the study in general: Healthy donors had naive, central memory and Treg TCRB repertoires that appeared less similar than those seen among patients. TCRB CDR3s from Type 1 diabetes patients were moderately but significantly shorter in all four CD4+ subsets. Shorter templates may be favored by PCR, equally so in patients and controls.

Sorting that relied on CD45RO/CCR7/CD25/CD127/CD95/CD27 yielded CD4+ naive, central memory, regulatory and stem cell-like memory cells. CDR3 length: 13 amino acids. The germline CDR1 and CDR2 sequences are MNHNS and SASEGT. The V and J ends lost 5 bases and 5 bases respectively, with 12 bases between them. Turning to this clone: Antigen: not known.

Isolated RNA was reverse transcribed in full, so expressed TCRB transcripts were sequenced. Data came from immunoSEQ multiplex PCR; TCRdb stores just in-frame clones and leaves some out. Here the sample spans approximately 470,000 clones, over 25% being singletons. The origin of this receptor is a man younger than 35 in good health. The chain uses TRBV6-1 and TRBJ1-1; D is undetermined. The sequencing input was naive CD4+ T cells from blood. This CDR3 is CASSPKSHTEAFF. DNA for the CDR3: TGTGCCAGCAGTCCCAAATCGCATACTGAAGCTTTCTTT.